The following is a T cell receptor beta chain sequence with its context. Repertoires were generated with immunoSEQ multiplex PCR, while TCRdb's copy carries only in-frame clones and drops some. This table has tens of thousands of clones, 90% to 95% appearing once. The sample originates from a study of Tregs in tolerant kidney transplant recipients. Per the germline V gene, CDR1 is SGHAT and CDR2 is FQNNGV. The CDR3 length is 14 residues. Trimming took 6 bases from V and 3 from J, leaving 12 bases between them. Recipients received nonmyeloablative bone marrow transplants from related graft donors, with transient mixed chimerism.

Here the sequenced sample was CD4+ T cells from blood (PBMCs), taken 12 months after the transplant. The TCR was taken from a human patient who received a combined kidney and bone marrow transplant. The T cells may come from the graft donor. This chain connects TRBV11-2 to TRBJ1-5; D is ambiguous. The CDR3 spells CASSPAGFNQPQHF. As DNA, the CDR3 is TGTGCCAGCAGTCCAGCCGGGTTCAATCAGCCCCAGCATTTT.